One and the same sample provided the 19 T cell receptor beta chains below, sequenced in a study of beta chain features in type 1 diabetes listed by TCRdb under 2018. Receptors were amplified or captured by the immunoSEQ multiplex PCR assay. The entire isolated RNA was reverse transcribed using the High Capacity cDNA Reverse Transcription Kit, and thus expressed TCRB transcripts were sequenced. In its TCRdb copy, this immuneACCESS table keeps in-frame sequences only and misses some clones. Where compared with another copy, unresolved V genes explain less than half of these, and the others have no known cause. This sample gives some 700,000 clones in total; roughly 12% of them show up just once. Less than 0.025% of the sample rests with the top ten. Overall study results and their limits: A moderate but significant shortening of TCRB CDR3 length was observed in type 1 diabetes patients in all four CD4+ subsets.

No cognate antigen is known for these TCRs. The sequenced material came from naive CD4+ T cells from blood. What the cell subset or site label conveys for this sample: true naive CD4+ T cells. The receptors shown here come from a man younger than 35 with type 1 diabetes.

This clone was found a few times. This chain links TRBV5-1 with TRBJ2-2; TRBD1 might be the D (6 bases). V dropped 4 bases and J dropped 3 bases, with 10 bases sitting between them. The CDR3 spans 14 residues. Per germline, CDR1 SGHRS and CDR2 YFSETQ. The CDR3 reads CASSPWGHTGELFF. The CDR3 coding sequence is TGCGCCAGCAGCCCCTGGGGGCACACCGGGGAGCTGTTTTTT.

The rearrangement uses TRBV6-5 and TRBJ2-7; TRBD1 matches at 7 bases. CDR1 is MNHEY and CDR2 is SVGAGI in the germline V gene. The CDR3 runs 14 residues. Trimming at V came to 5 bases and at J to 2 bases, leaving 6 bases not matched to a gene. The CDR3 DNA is TGTGCCAGCAGTGACAGGGCAGGCGCCTACGAGCAGTACTTC. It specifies CASSDRAGAYEQYF.

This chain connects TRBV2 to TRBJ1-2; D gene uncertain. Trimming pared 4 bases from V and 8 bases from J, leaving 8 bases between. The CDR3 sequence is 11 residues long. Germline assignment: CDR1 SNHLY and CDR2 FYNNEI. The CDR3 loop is CASSGTGGYTF. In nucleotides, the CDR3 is TGTGCCAGCAGTGGTACCGGGGGCTACACCTTC.

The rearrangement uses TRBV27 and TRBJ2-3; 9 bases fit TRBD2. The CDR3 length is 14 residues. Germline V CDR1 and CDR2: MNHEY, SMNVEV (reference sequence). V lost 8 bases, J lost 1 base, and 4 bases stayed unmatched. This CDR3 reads CASDSSGGTDTQYF. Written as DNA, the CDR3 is TGTGCCAGCGACTCTAGCGGGGGCACAGATACGCAGTATTTT.

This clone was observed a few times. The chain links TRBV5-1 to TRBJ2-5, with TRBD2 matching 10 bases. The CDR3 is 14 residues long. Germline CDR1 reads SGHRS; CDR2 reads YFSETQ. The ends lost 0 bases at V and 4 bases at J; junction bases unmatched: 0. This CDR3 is CASSLGTSGETQYF. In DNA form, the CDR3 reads TGCGCCAGCAGCTTGGGGACTAGCGGAGAGACCCAGTACTTC.

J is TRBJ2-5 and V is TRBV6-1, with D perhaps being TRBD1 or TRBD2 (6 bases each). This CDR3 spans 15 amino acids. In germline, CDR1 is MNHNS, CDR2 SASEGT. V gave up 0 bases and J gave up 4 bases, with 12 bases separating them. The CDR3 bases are TGTGCCAGCAGTGAAGCAGGAGGGGGGCTAGAGACCCAGTACTTC. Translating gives CASSEAGGGLETQYF.

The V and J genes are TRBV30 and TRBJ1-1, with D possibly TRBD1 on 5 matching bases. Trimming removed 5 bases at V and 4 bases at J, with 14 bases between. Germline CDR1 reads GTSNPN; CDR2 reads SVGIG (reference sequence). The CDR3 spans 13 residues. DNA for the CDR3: TGTGCCTGGGGGCGGGGCACCTCCACTGAAGCTTTCTTT. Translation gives CAWGRGTSTEAFF.

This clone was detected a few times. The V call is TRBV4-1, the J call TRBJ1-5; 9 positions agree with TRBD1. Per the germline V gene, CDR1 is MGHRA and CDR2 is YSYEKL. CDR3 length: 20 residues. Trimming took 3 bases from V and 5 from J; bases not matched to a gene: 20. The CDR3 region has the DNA TGCGCCAGCAGCCACATACAGGGGGCGCGGGTTGGGAATAGGGATCAGCCCCAGCATTTT. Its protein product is CASSHIQGARVGNRDQPQHF.

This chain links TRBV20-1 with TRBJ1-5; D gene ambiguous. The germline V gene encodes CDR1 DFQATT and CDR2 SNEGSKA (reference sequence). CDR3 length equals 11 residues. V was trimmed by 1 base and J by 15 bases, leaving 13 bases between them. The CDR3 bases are TGCAGTGCTAGAGGCTCCCAGCTTCTGCATTTT. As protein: CSARGSQLLHF.

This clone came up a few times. DNA for the CDR3: TGTGCCTGGAGTGTATTTGGGGGGAGCACCGGGGAGCTGTTTTTT. This gives the protein CAWSVFGGSTGELFF. V usage is TRBV30 and J usage is TRBJ2-2, with a tentative D call TRBD2 (6 bases). CDR1 and CDR2 (germline): GTSNPN, SVGIG (reference sequence). This CDR3 is 15 amino acids long. With 0 bases removed from V and 4 bases from J, the gap between germline ends came to 12 bases.

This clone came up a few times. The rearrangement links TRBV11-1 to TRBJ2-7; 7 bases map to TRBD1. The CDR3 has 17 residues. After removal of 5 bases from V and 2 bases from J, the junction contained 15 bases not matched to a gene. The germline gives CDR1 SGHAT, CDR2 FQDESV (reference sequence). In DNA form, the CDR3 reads TGTGCCAGCAGCCCTTACTTGACAGGGCGATACACCTACGAGCAGTACTTC. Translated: CASSPYLTGRYTYEQYF.

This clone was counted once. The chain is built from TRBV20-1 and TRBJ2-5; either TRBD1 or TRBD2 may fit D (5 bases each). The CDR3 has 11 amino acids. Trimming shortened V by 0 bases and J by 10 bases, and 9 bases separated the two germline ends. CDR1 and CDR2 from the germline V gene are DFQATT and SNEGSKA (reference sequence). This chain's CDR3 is CSARELGGQYF. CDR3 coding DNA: TGCAGTGCTAGAGAACTTGGGGGCCAGTACTTC.

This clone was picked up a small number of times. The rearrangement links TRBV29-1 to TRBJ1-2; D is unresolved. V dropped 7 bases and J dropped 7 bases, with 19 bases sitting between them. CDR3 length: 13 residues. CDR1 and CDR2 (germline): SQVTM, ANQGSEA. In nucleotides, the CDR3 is TGCAGCGCCCCTACCCCGGATTTCGGTGGCTACACCTTC. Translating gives CSAPTPDFGGYTF.

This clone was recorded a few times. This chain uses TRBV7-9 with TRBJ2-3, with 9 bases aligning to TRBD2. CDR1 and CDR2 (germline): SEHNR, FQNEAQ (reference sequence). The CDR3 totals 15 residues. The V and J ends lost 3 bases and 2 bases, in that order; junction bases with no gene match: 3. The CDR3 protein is CASSFGTSLTDTQYF. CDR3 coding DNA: TGTGCCAGCAGCTTCGGGACTAGCCTCACAGATACGCAGTATTTT.

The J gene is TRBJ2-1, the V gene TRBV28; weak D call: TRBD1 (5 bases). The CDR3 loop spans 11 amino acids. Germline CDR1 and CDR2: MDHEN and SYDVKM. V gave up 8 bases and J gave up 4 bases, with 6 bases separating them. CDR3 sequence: CASDSYNEQFF. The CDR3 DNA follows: TGTGCCAGCGACAGTTACAATGAGCAGTTCTTC.

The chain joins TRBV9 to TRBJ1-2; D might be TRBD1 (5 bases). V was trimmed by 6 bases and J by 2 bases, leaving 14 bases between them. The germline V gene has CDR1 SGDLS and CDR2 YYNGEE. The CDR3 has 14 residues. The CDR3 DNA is TGTGCCAGCACCGGTGGGGCTATCAACTATGGCTACACCTTC. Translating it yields CASTGGAINYGYTF. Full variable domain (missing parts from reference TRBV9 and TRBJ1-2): DSGVTQTPKHLITATGQRVTLRCSPRSGDLSVYWYQQSLDQGLQFLIQYYNGEERAKGNILERFSAQQFPDLHSELNLSSLELGDSALYFCASTGGAINYGYTFGSGTRLTVV.

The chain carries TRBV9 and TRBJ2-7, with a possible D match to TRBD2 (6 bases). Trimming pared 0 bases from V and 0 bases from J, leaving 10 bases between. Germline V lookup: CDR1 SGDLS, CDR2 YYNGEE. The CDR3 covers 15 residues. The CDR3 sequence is CASSVGLASSYEQYF. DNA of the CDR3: TGTGCCAGCAGCGTAGGGCTAGCGAGCTCCTACGAGCAGTACTTC.

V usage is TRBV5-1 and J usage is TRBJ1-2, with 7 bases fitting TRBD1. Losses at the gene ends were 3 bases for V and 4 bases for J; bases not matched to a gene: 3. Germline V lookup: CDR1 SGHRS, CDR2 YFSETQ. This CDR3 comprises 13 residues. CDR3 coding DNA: TGCGCCAGCAGCTCGGGACAGTTCTATGGCTACACCTTC. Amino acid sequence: CASSSGQFYGYTF.

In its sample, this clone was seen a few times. CDR3 bases: TGTGCCAGCAGCTCAGCGGTCTCTAGCGGCTCGAGCTCCTACAATGAGCAGTTCTTC. Translation gives CASSSAVSSGSSSYNEQFF. The gene calls are TRBV7-7 and TRBJ2-1; 7 bases line up with TRBD2. CDR1 is SSHAT, CDR2 FNYEAQ, per germline (reference sequence). After removal of 4 bases from V and 0 bases from J, the junction contained 15 bases not matched to a gene. The CDR3 consists of 19 residues.